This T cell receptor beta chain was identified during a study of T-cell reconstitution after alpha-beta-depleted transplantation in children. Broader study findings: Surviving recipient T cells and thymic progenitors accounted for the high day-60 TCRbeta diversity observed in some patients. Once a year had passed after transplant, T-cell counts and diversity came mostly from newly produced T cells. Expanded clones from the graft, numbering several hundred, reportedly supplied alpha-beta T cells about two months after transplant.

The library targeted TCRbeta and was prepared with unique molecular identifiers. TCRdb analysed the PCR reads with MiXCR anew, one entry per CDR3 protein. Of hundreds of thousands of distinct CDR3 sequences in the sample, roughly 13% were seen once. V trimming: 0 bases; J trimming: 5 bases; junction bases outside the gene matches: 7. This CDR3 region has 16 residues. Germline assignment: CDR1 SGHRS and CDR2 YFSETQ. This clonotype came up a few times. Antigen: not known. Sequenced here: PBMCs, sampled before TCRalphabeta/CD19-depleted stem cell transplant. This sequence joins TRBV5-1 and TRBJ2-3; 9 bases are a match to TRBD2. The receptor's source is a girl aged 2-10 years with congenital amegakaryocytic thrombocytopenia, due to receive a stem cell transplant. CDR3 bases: TGCGCCAGCAGCTTGGTGGGCCAGCGGGAGGTAGATACGCAGTATTTT. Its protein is CASSLVGQREVDTQYF.